This T cell receptor beta chain was recovered during a study of cytomegalovirus exposure and HLA in healthy donors. On the study more broadly: In terms of ancestry, the Caucasian-associated cluster contained around four fifths of the approximately 400 genotyped donors.

Losses at the gene ends were 3 bases for V and 6 bases for J; bases not matched to a gene: 8. CDR3 size: 15 residues. The germline V gene has CDR1 LNHDA and CDR2 SQIVND (reference sequence). Study results and limitations: Many donors shared some public TCRs, even though most TCR sequences were rare. The classifier was said to identify cytomegalovirus status with high specificity and sensitivity. The study listed approximately 160 cytomegalovirus-associated TCR beta chains.

Primers for the PCR totalled 60 Vbeta and 13 Jbeta. Produced via immunoSEQ multiplex PCR; TCRdb's table is partial and in-frame only. The sample lists 130,000 or so clones, roughly 73% occurring once. Points on this clone: The antigen is not known.

The receptor comes from a man aged 40-49 years in good health and CMV-seronegative. The V call is TRBV19, the J call TRBJ2-3; TRBD2 matches 8 bases. Specimen: PBMCs. The CDR3: CASSMGGGGMDTQYF. The CDR3 region has the DNA TGTGCCAGTAGTATGGGGGGCGGGGGGATGGATACGCAGTATTTT. The whole variable domain, filled in from reference TRBV19 and TRBJ2-3, reads DGGITQSPKYLFRKEGQNVTLSCEQNLNHDAMYWYRQDPGQGLRLIYYSQIVNDFQKGDIAEGYSVSREKKESFPLTVTSAQKNPTAFYLCASSMGGGGMDTQYFGPGTRLTVL.